The 5 T cell receptor beta chains below all came from one sample that was sequenced in a study of OX40 agonist ivuxolimab in advanced cancers. Measured with immunoSEQ multiplex PCR; TCRdb has only the in-frame clones, and not every one. The data contain approximately 82,000 clones, about 90% of them singletons. The source material was CD4+ or CD8+ T cells sorted from blood, sampled in a trial of the OX40 agonist ivuxolimab. The receptor set was obtained from an adult with an advanced solid tumor such as melanoma, head and neck, liver or kidney cancer.

This chain connects TRBV6-5 to TRBJ2-7; TRBD1 might be the D (7 bases). The V and J ends lost 7 bases and 0 bases respectively, with 16 bases between them. CDR3 size: 15 residues. The germline V gene encodes CDR1 MNHEY and CDR2 SVGAGI. CDR3 coding DNA: TGTGCCAGCACCCCAGACAGGGACTTCTCCTACGAGCAGTACTTC. Encoded protein: CASTPDRDFSYEQYF.

The J gene is TRBJ1-6, the V gene TRBV7-9; D ambiguous. Trimming cost V 2 bases and J 7 bases, with 12 bases left between them. The CDR3 spans 15 residues. Germline loops: CDR1 SEHNR, CDR2 FQNEAQ (reference sequence). The CDR3 spells CASSLTGPQNSPLHF. The CDR3 DNA reads as TGTGCCAGCAGCTTAACCGGGCCCCAAAATTCACCCCTCCACTTT. The variable domain in full, completed from reference TRBV7-9 and TRBJ1-6, reads DTGVSQNPRHKITKRGQNVTFRCDPISEHNRLYWYRQTLGQGPEFLTYFQNEAQLEKSRLLSDRFSAERPKGSFSTLEIQRTEQGDSAMYLCASSLTGPQNSPLHFGNGTRLTVT.

This chain joins TRBV7-9 and TRBJ2-7; 12 bases fit TRBD2. After removal of 3 bases from V and 7 bases from J, the junction contained 7 bases not matched to a gene. The CDR3 sequence is 15 residues long. The germline CDR1 and CDR2 sequences are SEHNR and FQNEAQ (reference sequence). CDR3 sequence (DNA): TGTGCCAGCAGCTTGAGACTAGCGGGAGCAGAAGAGCAGTACTTC. Amino acids: CASSLRLAGAEEQYF. Based on the CDR3 plus reference TRBV7-9 and TRBJ2-7, the full variable domain is DTGVSQNPRHKITKRGQNVTFRCDPISEHNRLYWYRQTLGQGPEFLTYFQNEAQLEKSRLLSDRFSAERPKGSFSTLEIQRTEQGDSAMYLCASSLRLAGAEEQYFGPGTRLTVT.

The V gene is TRBV5-1, the J gene TRBJ2-7; 7 positions agree with TRBD2. CDR1 and CDR2 from the germline V gene are SGHRS and YFSETQ. The CDR3 is 15 residues long. The V and J ends lost 1 base and 2 bases, in that order; junction bases with no gene match: 6. CDR3 in DNA: TGCGCCAGCAGCTTGAGAGGGGCGGGAGCCTACGAGCAGTACTTC. Translation gives CASSLRGAGAYEQYF.

The rearrangement links TRBV5-1 to TRBJ2-1, with TRBD2 identical over 14 bases. V was clipped by 4 bases and J by 4 bases; unmatched bases: 1. Germline CDR1 and CDR2: SGHRS and YFSETQ. There are 15 residues in the CDR3. CDR3 region: CASSGTSGGYNEQFF. The CDR3 coding sequence is TGCGCCAGCAGCGGGACTAGCGGGGGATACAATGAGCAGTTCTTC.